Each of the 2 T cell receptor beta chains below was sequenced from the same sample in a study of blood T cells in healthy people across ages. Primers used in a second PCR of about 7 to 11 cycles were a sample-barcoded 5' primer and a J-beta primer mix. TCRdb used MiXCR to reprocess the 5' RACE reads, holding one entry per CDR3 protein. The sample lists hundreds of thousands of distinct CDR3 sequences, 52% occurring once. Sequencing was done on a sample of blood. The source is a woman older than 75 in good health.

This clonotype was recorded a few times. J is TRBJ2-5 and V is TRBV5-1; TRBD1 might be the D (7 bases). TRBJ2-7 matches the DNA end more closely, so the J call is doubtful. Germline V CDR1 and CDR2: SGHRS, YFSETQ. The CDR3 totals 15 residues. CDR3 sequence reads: CASSWAGGQYYEQYF. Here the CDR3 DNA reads TGCGCCAGCAGCTGGGCCGGGGGACAGTACTACGAGCAGTACTTC.

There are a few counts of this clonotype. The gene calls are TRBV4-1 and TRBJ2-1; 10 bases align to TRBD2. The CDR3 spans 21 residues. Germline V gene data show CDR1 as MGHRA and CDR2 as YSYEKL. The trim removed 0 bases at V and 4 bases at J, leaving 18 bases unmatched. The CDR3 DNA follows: TGCGCCAGCAGCCAAGACCCCCGGACTAGCGGAGGAGGAAGTGGGTACAATGAGCAGTTCTTC. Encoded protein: CASSQDPRTSGGGSGYNEQFF.